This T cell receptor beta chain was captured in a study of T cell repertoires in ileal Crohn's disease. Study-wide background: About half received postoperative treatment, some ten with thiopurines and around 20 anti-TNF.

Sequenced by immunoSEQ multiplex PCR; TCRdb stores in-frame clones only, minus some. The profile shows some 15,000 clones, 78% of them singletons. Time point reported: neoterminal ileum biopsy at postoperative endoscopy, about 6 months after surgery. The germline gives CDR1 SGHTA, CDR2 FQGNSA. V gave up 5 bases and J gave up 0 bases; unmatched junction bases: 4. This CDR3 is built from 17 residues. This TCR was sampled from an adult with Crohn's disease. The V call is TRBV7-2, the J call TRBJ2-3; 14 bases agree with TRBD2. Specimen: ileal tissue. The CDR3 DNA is TGTGCCAGCAGCCGACTAGCGGGAGGGATCAGCACAGATACGCAGTATTTT. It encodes CASSRLAGGISTDTQYF.